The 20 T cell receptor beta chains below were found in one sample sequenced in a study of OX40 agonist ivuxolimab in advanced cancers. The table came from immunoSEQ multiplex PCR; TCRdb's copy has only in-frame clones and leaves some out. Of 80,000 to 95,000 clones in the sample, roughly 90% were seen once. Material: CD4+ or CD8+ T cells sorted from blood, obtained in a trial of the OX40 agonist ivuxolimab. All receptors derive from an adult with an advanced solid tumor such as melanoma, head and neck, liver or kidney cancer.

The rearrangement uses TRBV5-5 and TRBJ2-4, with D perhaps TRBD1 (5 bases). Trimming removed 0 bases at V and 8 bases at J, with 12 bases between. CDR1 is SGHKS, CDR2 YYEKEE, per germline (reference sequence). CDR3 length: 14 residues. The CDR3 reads CASSLDQGIDIQYF. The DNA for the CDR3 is TGTGCCAGCAGCTTGGACCAGGGAATTGACATTCAGTACTTC.

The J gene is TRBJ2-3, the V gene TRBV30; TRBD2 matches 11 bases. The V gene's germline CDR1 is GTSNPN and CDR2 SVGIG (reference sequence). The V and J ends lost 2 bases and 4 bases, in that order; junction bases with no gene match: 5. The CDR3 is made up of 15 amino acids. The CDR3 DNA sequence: TGTGCCTGGAGTCTAGGACTAGCGGGCCCAGATACGCAGTATTTT. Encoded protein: CAWSLGLAGPDTQYF.

The CDR3 sequence is CASSERQAANTGELFF. CDR3 nucleotides: TGTGCCAGCAGTGAGCGACAGGCCGCGAACACCGGGGAGCTGTTTTTT. The chain uses TRBV2 and TRBJ2-2; D is possibly TRBD1 (6 bases). This CDR3 has 16 amino acids. Trimming shortened V by 3 bases and J by 0 bases, and 11 bases separated the two germline ends. The V gene's germline CDR1 is SNHLY and CDR2 FYNNEI.

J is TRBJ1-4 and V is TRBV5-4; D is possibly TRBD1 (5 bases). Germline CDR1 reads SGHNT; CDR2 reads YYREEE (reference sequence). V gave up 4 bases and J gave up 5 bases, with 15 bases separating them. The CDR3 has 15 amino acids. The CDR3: CASSEGQGVNEKLFF. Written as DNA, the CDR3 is TGTGCCAGCAGCGAGGGCCAGGGCGTCAATGAAAAACTGTTTTTT.

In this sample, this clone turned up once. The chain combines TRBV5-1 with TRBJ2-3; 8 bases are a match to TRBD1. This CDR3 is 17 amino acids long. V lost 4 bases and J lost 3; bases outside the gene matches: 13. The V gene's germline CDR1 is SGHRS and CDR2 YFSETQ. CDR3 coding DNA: TGCGCCAGCAGCAACTCGAAGGACAGGGTAGGGACAGATACGCAGTATTTT. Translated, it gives CASSNSKDRVGTDTQYF.

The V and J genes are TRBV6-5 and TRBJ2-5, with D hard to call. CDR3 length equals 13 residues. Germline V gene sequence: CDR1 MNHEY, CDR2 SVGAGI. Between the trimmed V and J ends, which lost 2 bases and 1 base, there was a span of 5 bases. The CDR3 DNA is TGTGCCAGCAGTTACGAGTTCCAAGAGACCCAGTACTTC. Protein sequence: CASSYEFQETQYF.

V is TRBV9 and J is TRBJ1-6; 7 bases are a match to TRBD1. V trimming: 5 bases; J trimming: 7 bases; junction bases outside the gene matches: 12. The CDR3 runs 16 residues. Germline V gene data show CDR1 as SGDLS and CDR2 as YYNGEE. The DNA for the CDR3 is TGTGCCAGCAGTCCTCTGGGGGGACAGACGAATTCACCCCTCCACTTT. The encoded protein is CASSPLGGQTNSPLHF.

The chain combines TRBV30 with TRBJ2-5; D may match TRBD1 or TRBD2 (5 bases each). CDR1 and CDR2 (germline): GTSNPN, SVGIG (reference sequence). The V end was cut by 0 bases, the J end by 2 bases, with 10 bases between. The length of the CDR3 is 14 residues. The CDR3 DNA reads TGTGCCTGGAGTGTTGGGGGTTTACAAGAGACCCAGTACTTC. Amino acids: CAWSVGGLQETQYF.

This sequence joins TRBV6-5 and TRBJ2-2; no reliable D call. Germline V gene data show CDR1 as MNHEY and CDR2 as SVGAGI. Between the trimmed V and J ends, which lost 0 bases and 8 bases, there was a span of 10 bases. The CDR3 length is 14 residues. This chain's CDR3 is CASSYSQWTGELFF. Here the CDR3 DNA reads TGTGCCAGCAGTTACTCACAATGGACGGGGGAGCTGTTTTTT.

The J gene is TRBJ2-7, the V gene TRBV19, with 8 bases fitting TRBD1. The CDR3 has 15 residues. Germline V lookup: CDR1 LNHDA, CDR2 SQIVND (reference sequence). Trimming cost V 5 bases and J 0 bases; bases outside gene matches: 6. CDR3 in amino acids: CASSLRTGLSYEQYF. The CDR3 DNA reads TGTGCCAGTAGTCTCCGGACAGGGCTCTCCTACGAGCAGTACTTC.

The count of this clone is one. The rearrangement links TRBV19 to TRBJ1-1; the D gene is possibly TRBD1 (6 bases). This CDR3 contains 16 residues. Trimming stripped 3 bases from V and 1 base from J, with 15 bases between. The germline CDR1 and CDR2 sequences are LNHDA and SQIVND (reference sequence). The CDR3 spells CASSISLGRGNTEAFF. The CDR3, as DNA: TGTGCCAGTAGTATCTCCTTGGGCAGGGGGAACACTGAAGCTTTCTTT.

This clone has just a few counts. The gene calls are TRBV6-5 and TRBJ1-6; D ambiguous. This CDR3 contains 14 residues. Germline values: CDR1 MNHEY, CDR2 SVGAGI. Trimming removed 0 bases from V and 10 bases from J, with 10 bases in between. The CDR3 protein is CASSYSNSGSPLHF. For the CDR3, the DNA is TGTGCCAGCAGTTACTCGAACTCGGGGTCACCCCTCCACTTT.

The DNA of the CDR3 is TGTGCCAGTAGTATGCGGAGGGGCCAAGGGCGTACTGAAGCTTTCTTT. Encoded protein: CASSMRRGQGRTEAFF. The V and J genes are TRBV19 and TRBJ1-1; D might be TRBD1 (5 bases). The length of the CDR3 is 16 residues. Trimming stripped 3 bases from V and 5 bases from J, with 19 bases between. Germline CDR1 LNHDA, CDR2 SQIVND (reference sequence).

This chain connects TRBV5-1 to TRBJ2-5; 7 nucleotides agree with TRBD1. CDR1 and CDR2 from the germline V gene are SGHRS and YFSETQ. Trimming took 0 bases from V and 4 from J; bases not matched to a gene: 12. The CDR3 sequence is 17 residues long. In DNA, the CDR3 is TGCGCCAGCAGCTTGGCCCCACCAAAGACAGGGAGAGAGACCCAGTACTTC. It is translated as CASSLAPPKTGRETQYF.

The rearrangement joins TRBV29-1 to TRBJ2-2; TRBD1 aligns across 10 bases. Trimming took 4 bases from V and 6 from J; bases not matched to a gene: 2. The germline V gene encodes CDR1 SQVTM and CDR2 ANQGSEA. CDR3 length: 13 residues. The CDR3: CSVVGQGAGELFF. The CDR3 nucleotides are TGCAGCGTTGTTGGACAGGGGGCCGGGGAGCTGTTTTTT.

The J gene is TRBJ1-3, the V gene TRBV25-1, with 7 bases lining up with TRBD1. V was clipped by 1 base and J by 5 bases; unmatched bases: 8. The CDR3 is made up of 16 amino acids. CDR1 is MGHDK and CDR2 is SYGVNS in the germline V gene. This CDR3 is CASSESRQGFRNTIYF. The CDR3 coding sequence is TGTGCCAGCAGTGAATCCAGACAGGGCTTCCGAAACACCATATATTTT.

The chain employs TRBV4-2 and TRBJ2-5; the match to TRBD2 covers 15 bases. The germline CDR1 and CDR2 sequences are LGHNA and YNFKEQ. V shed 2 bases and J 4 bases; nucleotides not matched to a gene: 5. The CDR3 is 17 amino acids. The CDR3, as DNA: TGTGCCAGCAGCCAACCGGGACTAGCGGGGGGAACAGAGACCCAGTACTTC. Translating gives CASSQPGLAGGTETQYF.

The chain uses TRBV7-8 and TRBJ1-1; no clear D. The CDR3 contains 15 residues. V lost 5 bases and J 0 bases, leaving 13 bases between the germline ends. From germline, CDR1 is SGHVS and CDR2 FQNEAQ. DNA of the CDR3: TGTGCCAGCAGCCCCCCTGGAGTTATGAACACTGAAGCTTTCTTT. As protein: CASSPPGVMNTEAFF.

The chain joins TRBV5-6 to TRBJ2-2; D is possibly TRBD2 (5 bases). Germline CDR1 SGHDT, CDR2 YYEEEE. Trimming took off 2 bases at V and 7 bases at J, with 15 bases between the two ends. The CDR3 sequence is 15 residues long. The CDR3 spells CASSFEGLRGGELFF. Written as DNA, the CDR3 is TGTGCCAGCAGCTTTGAGGGTTTGCGAGGCGGGGAGCTGTTTTTT.

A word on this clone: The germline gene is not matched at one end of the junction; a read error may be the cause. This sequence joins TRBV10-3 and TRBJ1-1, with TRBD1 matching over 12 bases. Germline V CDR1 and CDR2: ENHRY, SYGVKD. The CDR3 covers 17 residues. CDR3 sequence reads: CASSSGTGGTRGTEAFF. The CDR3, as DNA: TGTGCCAGCAGTTCCGGGACAGGGGGCACCAGAGGCACTGAAGCTTTCTTT.